This is a list of T cell receptor beta chains from one sample in a study of blood T cell repertoires in COVID-19. Sequencing used immunoSEQ multiplex PCR; TCRdb keeps in-frame clones, though not all of them. This sample has around 370,000 clones, with almost 90% found just once. Specimen: peripheral blood. All receptors derive from a man between 18 and 35 years old with active or convalescent COVID-19. The CDR3 runs from the conserved cysteine through the conserved F or W. D genes are given only for firm matches. Rows may omit the clone size; those that give it use once, few, many or a size class.

V: TRBV6-4; D: -; J: TRBJ1-5; size: -; DNA: TGTGCCAGCGGGGACAAGGCCCCTTGTTCAGTTTTTAAGCATTTT; CDR3: CASGDKAPCSVFKHF
V: TRBV7-9; D: -; J: TRBJ2-7; size: -; DNA: TGTGCCAGCAGCTTAGTTCAAGGGGTCTACGAGCAGTACTTC; CDR3: CASSLVQGVYEQYF
V: TRBV10-1; D: -; J: TRBJ2-2; size: -; DNA: TGCGCCAGCAGTGAGTCGGCCGTCCGGGACACCGGGGAGCTGTTTTTT; CDR3: CASSESAVRDTGELFF
V: TRBV11-2; D: -; J: TRBJ2-5; size: -; DNA: TGTGCCAGCAGCTTAGACTCGGGGTTTGAGACCCAGTACTTC; CDR3: CASSLDSGFETQYF
V: TRBV2; D: -; J: TRBJ1-4; size: few; DNA: TGTGCCAGCAACTTCGGGGGGAATAGGGAAAAACTGTTTTTT; CDR3: CASNFGGNREKLFF
V: TRBV7-2; D: TRBD2; J: TRBJ2-5; size: -; DNA: TGTGCCAGCAGCCCGGACAGCGGGGGGGCGGAGACCCAGTACTTC; CDR3: CASSPDSGGAETQYF
V: TRBV7-8; D: -; J: TRBJ1-3; size: few; DNA: TGTGCCAGCAGCCGAGAACTGCAGGGCGTAAACACCATATATTTT; CDR3: CASSRELQGVNTIYF
V: TRBV6-6; D: -; J: TRBJ1-6; size: -; DNA: TGTGCCAGCAGTTACCAGTCGCGGGGTTGGGGATCACCCCTCCACTTT; CDR3: CASSYQSRGWGSPLHF
V: TRBV6-4; D: -; J: TRBJ2-1; size: -; DNA: TGTGCCAGCAGTGACTCGAGCGGAGCCTACAATGAGCAGTTCTTC; CDR3: CASSDSSGAYNEQFF
V: TRBV6-6; D: -; J: TRBJ2-2; size: few; DNA: TGTGCCAGCAGTTACCCTCGGGGTAGCGGCACCGGGGAGCTGTTTTTT; CDR3: CASSYPRGSGTGELFF
V: TRBV7-9; D: TRBD1; J: TRBJ2-1; size: -; DNA: TGTGCCAGCAACCTGGGACAGGGGGCGGACAATGAGCAGTTCTTC; CDR3: CASNLGQGADNEQFF
V: TRBV18; D: -; J: TRBJ2-7; size: -; DNA: TGTGCCAGCTCAGGTCCGACAGGAGGCGAGCAGTACTTC; CDR3: CASSGPTGGEQYF
V: TRBV19; D: TRBD1; J: TRBJ1-2; size: -; DNA: TGTGCCAGTAGCCACGAACAGGGGGCTCTGGATGGCTACACCTTC; CDR3: CASSHEQGALDGYTF
V: TRBV15; D: TRBD1; J: TRBJ1-1; size: once; DNA: TGTGCCACCATACGGGACAGGGGATTGGGCACTGAAGCTTTCTTT; CDR3: CATIRDRGLGTEAFF
V: TRBV6-5; D: TRBD1; J: TRBJ2-5; size: -; DNA: TGTGCCAGCAGTTACTCTATGGGACAGGGGATAGAGACCCAGTACTTC; CDR3: CASSYSMGQGIETQYF
V: TRBV12-3/TRBV12-4; D: TRBD1; J: TRBJ1-2; size: -; DNA: TGTGCCTCCTCCGGGACAGGCTTTGGCTACACCTTC; CDR3: CASSGTGFGYTF
V: TRBV7-2; D: -; J: TRBJ2-5; size: -; DNA: TGTGCCAGCAGCCCCCAGGGGGGAGGTTGGACCCAGTACTTC; CDR3: CASSPQGGGWTQYF
V: TRBV2; D: -; J: TRBJ1-4; size: -; DNA: TGTGCCAGCAACACCGAGGGAGCCCTTTCTGTGGGAAAACTGTTTTTT; CDR3: CASNTEGALSVGKLFF
V: TRBV3-1/TRBV3-2; D: TRBD1; J: TRBJ1-3; size: -; DNA: TGTGCCAGCAGCCAAGTGGCAGGGGGCCCCTCTGGAAACACCATATATTTT; CDR3: CASSQVAGGPSGNTIYF
V: TRBV28; D: -; J: TRBJ2-6; size: -; DNA: TGTGCCAGCAGTCTGAAACCCCAGGGTGCTGGGGCCAACGTCCTGACTTTC; CDR3: CASSLKPQGAGANVLTF
V: TRBV5-1; D: -; J: TRBJ1-5; size: -; DNA: TGCGCCAGCAGCTTGGAGGCGGGATGGAATCAGCCCCAGCATTTT; CDR3: CASSLEAGWNQPQHF
V: TRBV4-1; D: -; J: TRBJ1-2; size: -; DNA: TGCGCCAGCAGCCAAGTGCAGAAGAACTATGGCTACACCTTC; CDR3: CASSQVQKNYGYTF
V: TRBV7-9; D: -; J: TRBJ2-7; size: -; DNA: TGTGCCAGCAGCTTCACTCGGGGAAACTCCTACGAGCAGTACTTC; CDR3: CASSFTRGNSYEQYF
V: TRBV13; D: -; J: TRBJ2-1; size: -; DNA: TGTGCCAGCAGCTTTCCTGCCAAAGTCGGTGAGCAGTTCTTC; CDR3: CASSFPAKVGEQFF
V: TRBV6-5; D: -; J: TRBJ2-5; size: -; DNA: TGTGCCAGCAGTTACTCGGAAGGGGGTGAGACCCAGTACTTC; CDR3: CASSYSEGGETQYF
V: TRBV7-9; D: -; J: TRBJ2-1; size: -; DNA: TGTGCCAGCAGCCCAGGGCATGAGCAGTTCTTC; CDR3: CASSPGHEQFF
V: TRBV2; D: -; J: TRBJ2-1; size: -; DNA: TGTGCCGCCTTTTACGGGAACAACAATGAGCAGTTCTTC; CDR3: CAAFYGNNNEQFF
V: TRBV7-8; D: TRBD1; J: TRBJ2-7; size: -; DNA: TGTGCCAGCAGCGACCCCCGGACAGGTTACACCTACGAGCAGTACTTC; CDR3: CASSDPRTGYTYEQYF
V: TRBV28; D: -; J: TRBJ1-6; size: few; DNA: TGTGCCAGCAGTTCCTCCGGTAATTCACCCCTCCACTTT; CDR3: CASSSSGNSPLHF
V: TRBV7-9; D: TRBD2; J: TRBJ2-1; size: -; DNA: TGTGCCAGCAGCTTCCCACTAGCGGTGATATACAATGAGCAGTTCTTC; CDR3: CASSFPLAVIYNEQFF
V: TRBV19; D: -; J: TRBJ1-1; size: -; DNA: TGTGCCAGTAGTATAGAAGTAGGCAGGGGTAGGACTGAAGCTTTCTTT; CDR3: CASSIEVGRGRTEAFF
V: TRBV6-5; D: -; J: TRBJ2-7; size: few; DNA: TGTGCCAGCAGTTACGGACATAGCTACGAGCAGTACTTC; CDR3: CASSYGHSYEQYF
V: TRBV4-1; D: TRBD1; J: TRBJ1-1; size: -; DNA: TGCGCCAGCAGCCACCCAGGACAGGGCATCACTGAAGCTTTCTTT; CDR3: CASSHPGQGITEAFF
V: TRBV28; D: -; J: TRBJ1-1; size: -; DNA: TGTGCCAGCAGTTTATACCGGGGCACTGAAGCTTTCTTT; CDR3: CASSLYRGTEAFF
V: TRBV28; D: -; J: TRBJ2-6; size: -; DNA: TGTGCCAGCAGCTCGACTAGTCCTGGGGCCAACGTCCTGACTTTC; CDR3: CASSSTSPGANVLTF
V: TRBV11-3; D: -; J: TRBJ2-1; size: -; DNA: TGTGCCAGCAGCTTAGGGGGGGTAGGGCAGGACAATGAGCAGTTCTTC; CDR3: CASSLGGVGQDNEQFF
V: TRBV4-1; D: TRBD1; J: TRBJ1-2; size: -; DNA: TGCGCCAGCAGCCACCAGCCCGGACAGGGAAACTATGGCTACACCTTC; CDR3: CASSHQPGQGNYGYTF
V: TRBV30; D: -; J: TRBJ2-3; size: -; DNA: TGTGCCTGGACTGGGGCCACAGATACGCAGTATTTT; CDR3: CAWTGATDTQYF
V: TRBV28; D: TRBD1; J: TRBJ2-5; size: -; DNA: TGTGCCAGCGGGGACAGGGAAGAGACCCAGTACTTC; CDR3: CASGDREETQYF
V: TRBV2; D: TRBD1; J: TRBJ2-7; size: -; DNA: TGTGCCAGCAGTGAAGCGGTGTGGGACAGTTCCTACGAGCAGTACTTC; CDR3: CASSEAVWDSSYEQYF
V: TRBV6-5; D: -; J: TRBJ2-3; size: once; DNA: TGTGCCAGCAGTTCTAGCGCCGAGGGGACAGATACGCAGTATTTT; CDR3: CASSSSAEGTDTQYF
V: TRBV14; D: -; J: TRBJ1-1; size: -; DNA: TGTGCCAGCAGCAAATGGGGGCTCGGAGAAGCTTTCTTT; CDR3: CASSKWGLGEAFF
V: TRBV15; D: -; J: TRBJ2-2; size: once; DNA: TGTGCCACCAGCAGAGATCTAGGGGCTCGCGGGGAGCTGTTTTTT; CDR3: CATSRDLGARGELFF
V: TRBV29-1; D: TRBD1; J: TRBJ2-7; size: once; DNA: TGCAGCGTTGGGGACAGCGAGCAGTACTTC; CDR3: CSVGDSEQYF
V: TRBV4-2; D: TRBD1; J: TRBJ2-5; size: once; DNA: TGTGCCAGCAGCCAAGATCAGGGGGCTCGAGAGACCCAGTACTTC; CDR3: CASSQDQGARETQYF
V: TRBV7-2; D: -; J: TRBJ2-3; size: -; DNA: TGTGCCAGCAGCCCTAGCTCCTACACGTCAGATACGCAGTATTTT; CDR3: CASSPSSYTSDTQYF
V: TRBV18; D: -; J: TRBJ2-7; size: -; DNA: TGTGCCAGCTCACCGGGGACTGCCTACGAGCAGTACTTC; CDR3: CASSPGTAYEQYF